This TCR beta chain was obtained from a study of shared clonotypes between healthy human individuals. In the original workflow: ImmunoSEQ sequences covered only the junction and lacked quality scores; filtering therefore differed. Some clones are missing from TCRdb's copy, which holds only in-frame ones; the method was immunoSEQ multiplex PCR. The DNA gave D and trimming, while V, J and clone size come from that table. The sample consists of about 680,000 clones, less than 80% of them appearing once. Germline V gene data show CDR1 as MGHDK and CDR2 as SYGVNS. Trimming shortened V by 2 bases and J by 3 bases, and 7 bases separated the two germline ends. The length of the CDR3 is 14 residues.

The TCR was taken from a woman between 25 and 40 years old in good health. The sample was memory CD4+ T cells sorted from blood. Subset described: CD45RA-negative fraction. This rearrangement joins TRBV25-1 to TRBJ2-2, with D possibly being TRBD2 (5 bases). In DNA form, the CDR3 reads TGTGCCAGCAGTGAACACGGGGACACCGGGGAGCTGTTTTTT. Translated: CASSEHGDTGELFF.